These 21 T cell receptor beta chains originate from one sample sequenced in a study of shared clonotypes between healthy human individuals. The method was immunoSEQ multiplex PCR; TCRdb's version includes in-frame clones alone and lacks a portion of them. The sample consists of about 980,000 clones, 76% of them appearing once. Material for sequencing was memory CD4+ T cells sorted from blood. The subset here: CD45RA-negative fraction. The receptors come from a young man in good health.

This sequence joins TRBV5-4 and TRBJ1-2; D not resolved. Germline V lookup: CDR1 SGHNT, CDR2 YYREEE (reference sequence). The CDR3 spans 14 residues. V was trimmed by 4 bases and J by 3 bases, leaving 13 bases between them. CDR3: CASSPTPSYYGYTF. In nucleotides, the CDR3 is TGTGCCAGCAGCCCAACGCCATCTTACTATGGCTACACCTTC.

This chain uses TRBV27 with TRBJ2-2; 9 bases are shared with TRBD1. The CDR3 covers 14 residues. The V gene's germline CDR1 is MNHEY and CDR2 SMNVEV (reference sequence). J gave up 6 bases and V 10 bases, and 9 bases lay outside the gene matches. The CDR3 protein is CATTRDRVAGELFF. The CDR3 bases are TGTGCCACCACGAGGGACAGGGTAGCCGGGGAGCTGTTTTTT.

This clone was seen ten or more times. The V gene is TRBV11-2, the J gene TRBJ2-7; D gene ambiguous. V lost 1 base and J lost 7, with 8 bases in between. This CDR3 region has 12 residues. Looked up from germline, CDR1 is SGHAT and CDR2 is FQNNGV. The CDR3 spells CASSLGRWEQYF. CDR3 nucleotides: TGTGCCAGCAGCTTAGGCCGGTGGGAGCAGTACTTC. Drawing the rest from reference TRBV11-2 and TRBJ2-7, the complete variable domain is EAGVAQSPRYKIIEKRQSVAFWCNPISGHATLYWYQQILGQGPKLLIQFQNNGVVDDSQLPKDRFSAERLKGVDSTLKIQPAKLEDSAVYLCASSLGRWEQYFGPGTRLTVT.

The rearrangement links TRBV10-3 to TRBJ2-7; D remains ambiguous. Trimming cost V 0 bases and J 2 bases, with 11 bases left between them. This CDR3 has 15 amino acids. Germline loops: CDR1 ENHRY, CDR2 SYGVKD. The CDR3 is CAISESTGFTYEQYF. As DNA, the CDR3 is TGTGCCATCAGTGAGTCTACCGGTTTTACCTACGAGCAGTACTTC.

The chain employs TRBV18 and TRBJ1-1; weak D call: TRBD1 (5 bases). Germline CDR1 is KGHSH and CDR2 is LQKENI. The CDR3 runs to 14 residues. Trimming cost V 7 bases and J 2 bases, with 14 bases left between them. The CDR3 nucleotides read TGTGCCAGCTTTGCAGGGACCATAAACACTGAAGCTTTCTTT. It translates to CASFAGTINTEAFF.

V usage is TRBV5-6 and J usage is TRBJ1-2; 11 bases align to TRBD1. CDR1 SGHDT and CDR2 YYEEEE come from the germline V gene. The CDR3 contains 14 residues. Trimming took 5 bases from V and 8 from J; bases not matched to a gene: 8. The chain's CDR3 is CASSSDRGRGGYTF. The CDR3 DNA follows: TGTGCCAGCAGTTCGGACAGGGGGCGCGGCGGCTACACCTTC.

V is TRBV29-1 and J is TRBJ2-1; unclear D gene. With 4 bases removed from V and 8 bases from J, the gap between germline ends came to 18 bases. The germline V gene encodes CDR1 SQVTM and CDR2 ANQGSEA. This CDR3 comprises 14 residues. This chain's CDR3 is CSVVKRPAGDEQFF. CDR3 DNA: TGCAGCGTTGTAAAACGACCCGCCGGCGATGAGCAGTTCTTC.

The chain joins TRBV7-9 to TRBJ2-5; D is unclear. There are 12 residues in the CDR3. CDR1 and CDR2 (germline): SEHNR, FQNEAQ (reference sequence). With 8 bases removed from V and 4 bases from J, the gap between germline ends came to 11 bases. CDR3 sequence: CASSLNSETQYF. CDR3 in DNA: TGTGCCAGCTCTTTAAATTCAGAGACCCAGTACTTC.

The J gene is TRBJ2-5, the V gene TRBV30; 8 positions agree with TRBD2. Germline V lookup: CDR1 GTSNPN, CDR2 SVGIG (reference sequence). The CDR3 length is 15 residues. J was trimmed by 2 bases and V by 4 bases; bases with no gene match: 9. CDR3: CAWTAVAGRQETQYF. CDR3 coding DNA: TGTGCCTGGACCGCGGTAGCGGGGCGGCAAGAGACCCAGTACTTC.

The chain recombines TRBV30 with TRBJ2-6, with D perhaps assigned TRBD1 or TRBD2 (5 bases each). Germline CDR1 and CDR2: GTSNPN and SVGIG (reference sequence). CDR3 length: 16 amino acids. The V and J ends lost 1 base and 2 bases respectively, with 12 bases between them. The CDR3 reads CAWSEGTSAGANVLTF. As DNA, the CDR3 is TGTGCCTGGAGTGAGGGGACCAGCGCTGGGGCCAACGTCCTGACTTTC. The variable domain in full, completed from reference TRBV30 and TRBJ2-6, reads SQTIHQWPATLVQPVGSPLSLECTVEGTSNPNLYWYRQAAGRGLQLLFYSVGIGQISSEVPQNLSASRPQDRQFILSSKKLLLSDSGFYLCAWSEGTSAGANVLTFGAGSRLTVL.

This clone was seen once. The chain combines TRBV30 with TRBJ2-7; D call uncertain. Per germline, CDR1 GTSNPN and CDR2 SVGIG (reference sequence). The CDR3 is made up of 11 amino acids. Trimming left V 3 bases short and J 5 bases short, with 8 bases between. The CDR3 DNA follows: TGTGCCTGGAGCGAAGCCCACGAGCAGTACTTC. Its protein is CAWSEAHEQYF.

A single count supports this clone. The chain has TRBV27 and TRBJ1-2, with D possibly TRBD1 on 6 matching bases. Trimming cost V 5 bases and J 8 bases, with 15 bases left between them. This CDR3 has 13 residues. Germline CDR1 MNHEY, CDR2 SMNVEV (reference sequence). In nucleotides, the CDR3 is TGTGCCAGCAGTCTTCGGGGGGGCAGCGGCTACACCTTC. Translated: CASSLRGGSGYTF.

In this sample, this clone turned up a few times. This chain connects TRBV30 to TRBJ1-5; D is perhaps TRBD1 (6 bases). CDR3 length: 14 residues. Trimming removed 3 bases at V and 0 bases at J, with 9 bases between. Germline-derived CDR1 and CDR2 are GTSNPN and SVGIG (reference sequence). The CDR3 DNA reads TGTGCCTGGAGAGGGGGAAATAGCAATCAGCCCCAGCATTTT. Residues: CAWRGGNSNQPQHF.

A single count supports this clone. V is TRBV2 and J is TRBJ1-2; D possibly corresponds to TRBD1 (6 bases). CDR3 size: 14 residues. The germline V and J ends were trimmed by 6 bases and 7 bases, with 18 bases remaining between them. Germline CDR1 and CDR2: SNHLY and FYNNEI. The CDR3 nucleotides read TGTGCCAGCAGCCCCGGGACATGGCAGTCTGGCTACACCTTC. Amino acids: CASSPGTWQSGYTF.

The J gene is TRBJ1-5, the V gene TRBV6-1; no reliable D call. From germline, CDR1 is MNHNS and CDR2 SASEGT. The CDR3 runs 13 residues. Trimming stripped 1 base from V and 5 bases from J, with 6 bases between. CDR3 nucleotides: TGTGCCAGCAGTGAAGAGGGCGATCAGCCCCAGCATTTT. Encoded protein: CASSEEGDQPQHF.

The V gene is TRBV7-9, the J gene TRBJ2-1; D may be TRBD2 (5 bases). CDR1 SEHNR and CDR2 FQNEAQ come from the germline V gene (reference sequence). Between the trimmed V and J ends, which lost 2 bases and 4 bases, there was a span of 21 bases. CDR3 length: 18 residues. DNA of the CDR3: TGTGCCAGCAGCTTAAAGAGATCTCCAGCGGAAAGATACAATGAGCAGTTCTTC. Translating it yields CASSLKRSPAERYNEQFF.

V is TRBV6-5 and J is TRBJ2-5, with D maybe TRBD1 (5 bases). CDR1 MNHEY and CDR2 SVGAGI come from the germline V gene. V was clipped by 4 bases and J by 10 bases, with 16 bases between them. This CDR3 has 13 residues. The CDR3 spells CASSSGDRRGQYF. In DNA, the CDR3 is TGTGCCAGCAGTTCGGGCGACAGACGTGGCCAGTACTTC.

J is TRBJ2-2 and V is TRBV30, with D possibly being TRBD1 (6 bases). CDR1 and CDR2 (germline): GTSNPN, SVGIG (reference sequence). The V end was cut by 4 bases, the J end by 3 bases, with 15 bases between. The CDR3 is 15 amino acids. CDR3 DNA sequence: TGTGCCTGGACTTTATCCAGGGGCTACACCGGGGAGCTGTTTTTT. This translates into CAWTLSRGYTGELFF.

The CDR3 sequence is CASSLALGQGAYEQYF. In DNA, the CDR3 is TGCGCCAGCAGCTTGGCTTTAGGACAGGGGGCCTACGAGCAGTACTTC. The genes are TRBV5-1 and TRBJ2-7; 10 nucleotides line up with TRBD1. Germline-derived CDR1 and CDR2 are SGHRS and YFSETQ. This CDR3 has 16 residues. Losses at the gene ends were 0 bases for V and 2 bases for J; bases not matched to a gene: 5.

The rearrangement links TRBV7-9 to TRBJ1-2; D is unclear. CDR3 length: 14 residues. Trimming took off 5 bases at V and 2 bases at J, with 12 bases between the two ends. The germline V gene has CDR1 SEHNR and CDR2 FQNEAQ (reference sequence). The DNA for the CDR3 is TGTGCCAGCAGCCATAGTGGGGAGAACTATGGCTACACCTTC. Amino acid sequence: CASSHSGENYGYTF.

The CDR3 nucleotides read TGTGCCAGCAGCGATCAAGCTGGACCCTACGAGCAGTACTTC. This codes for CASSDQAGPYEQYF. V and J are TRBV7-2 and TRBJ2-7; no clear D gene. The CDR3 runs 14 residues. V was cut by 5 bases and J by 2 bases, with 13 bases left in between. Germline V gives CDR1 SGHTA, CDR2 FQGNSA.